This TCR beta chain was profiled in a study of blood T cells in healthy people across ages. Trimming removed 6 bases at V and 1 base at J, with 12 bases between. The CDR3 sequence is 15 residues long. From germline, CDR1 is MNHEY and CDR2 SVGEGT. Alongside a J-beta primer mix, a sample-barcoded 5' primer served in a second PCR lasting roughly 7 to 12 cycles. TCRdb reanalysed the 5' RACE reads using MiXCR and keeps one entry per CDR3 protein. The table lists about 620,000 distinct CDR3 sequences, 20% to 25% of them singletons. Sequencing was carried out using blood. The TCR originated in an older man in good health. The chain is built from TRBV6-2 or TRBV6-3 and TRBJ2-2; D remains unclear. CDR3 amino acids: CASSPNRQNTGELFF. In DNA, the CDR3 is TGTGCCAGCAGCCCCAATCGGCAGAACACCGGGGAGCTGTTTTTT.